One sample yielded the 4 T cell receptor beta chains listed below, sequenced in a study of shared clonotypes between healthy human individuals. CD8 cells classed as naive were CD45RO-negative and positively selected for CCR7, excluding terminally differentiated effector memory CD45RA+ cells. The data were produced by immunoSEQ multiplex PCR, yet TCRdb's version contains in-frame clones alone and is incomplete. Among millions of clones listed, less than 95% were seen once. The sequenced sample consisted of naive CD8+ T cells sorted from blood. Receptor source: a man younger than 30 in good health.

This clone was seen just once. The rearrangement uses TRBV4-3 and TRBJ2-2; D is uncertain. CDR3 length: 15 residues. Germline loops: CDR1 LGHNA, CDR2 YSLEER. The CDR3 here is CAVSMVGPHTGELFF. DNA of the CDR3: TGCGCGGTTTCGATGGTCGGGCCACACACCGGGGAGCTGTTTTTT.

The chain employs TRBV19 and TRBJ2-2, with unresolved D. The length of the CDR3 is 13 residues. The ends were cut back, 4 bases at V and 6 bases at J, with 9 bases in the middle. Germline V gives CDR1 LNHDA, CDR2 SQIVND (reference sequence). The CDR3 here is CASSTRIAGELFF. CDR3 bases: TGTGCCAGTAGTACACGGATCGCCGGGGAGCTGTTTTTT. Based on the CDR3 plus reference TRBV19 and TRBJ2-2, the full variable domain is DGGITQSPKYLFRKEGQNVTLSCEQNLNHDAMYWYRQDPGQGLRLIYYSQIVNDFQKGDIAEGYSVSREKKESFPLTVTSAQKNPTAFYLCASSTRIAGELFFGEGSRLTVL.

The CDR3 region has the DNA TGTGCCAGCAGTTTAGGGCTAGCGGGCCTCTTCGAGCAGTACTTC. Amino acid sequence: CASSLGLAGLFEQYF. V is TRBV28 and J is TRBJ2-7, with 8 bases identical to TRBD2. V shed 2 bases, J shed 6 bases, and the junction held 9 bases outside the gene matches. Germline CDR1 is MDHEN and CDR2 is SYDVKM. This CDR3 contains 15 residues.

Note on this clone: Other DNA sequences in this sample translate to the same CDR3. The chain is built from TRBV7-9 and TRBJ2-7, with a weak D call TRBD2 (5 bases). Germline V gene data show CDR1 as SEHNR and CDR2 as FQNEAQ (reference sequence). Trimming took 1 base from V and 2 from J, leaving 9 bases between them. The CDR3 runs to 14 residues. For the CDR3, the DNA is TGTGCCAGCAGCTTAGTGGACGGGACCTACGAGCAGTACTTC. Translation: CASSLVDGTYEQYF.